This TCR beta chain is from a study of blood T cell repertoires in COVID-19. The CDR3 consists of 11 residues. Between the trimmed V and J ends, which lost 5 bases and 13 bases, there was a span of 12 bases. Germline V gene sequence: CDR1 MDHEN, CDR2 SYDVKM. Profiling relied on immunoSEQ multiplex PCR, and the TCRdb table lists in-frame clones only, not all of them. This sample has a few hundred thousand clones; around 87% occur once, and the top ten carry approximately 7.3%. The receptor was derived from a man aged 25-45 years in a cohort exposed to, infected with or recovered from COVID-19 (not recorded which). The rearrangement joins TRBV28 to TRBJ2-1; possible D gene TRBD1, 6 bases. Sequenced material: PBMCs or T cells enriched from blood (not recorded which). The CDR3 DNA follows: TGTGCCAGCAGTACCGACAGGACCCAGTTCTTC. Protein product: CASSTDRTQFF.